This T cell receptor (beta chain) was recovered during a study of T cells in localized non-small cell lung cancer. Points from the study as a whole: With higher T cell density in blood came longer overall survival. Uninvolved adjacent lung had higher T cell clonality than tumor and all other tissues. Appearance in adjacent lung was seen for a median roughly 56 of the top 100 tumor clones.

A word on this clone: Its antigen is as yet unknown.

Trimming removed 3 bases from V and 3 bases from J; junction bases left unmatched: 7. The CDR3 is 15 amino acids. Germline V gene sequence: CDR1 LNHNV, CDR2 YYDKDF (reference sequence). The protocol was immunoSEQ multiplex PCR, while the TCRdb copy is restricted to in-frame clones and leaves out a portion. The sample lists almost 40,000 clones; 86% were seen once. The source was peripheral blood mononuclear cells, collected before any cancer treatment. The receptor was derived from a male donor aged 60 or older with stage II lung adenocarcinoma. The V call is TRBV15, the J call TRBJ1-1; 7 positions agree with TRBD1. The CDR3 coding sequence is TGTGCCACCAGCAGCGGAGGTACAGGGGACACTGAAGCTTTCTTT. Encoded protein: CATSSGGTGDTEAFF.